The clone carrying this TCR beta chain was counted at least ten times. Antigen unknown. Molecular barcoded adaptors covering alpha/delta and beta/gamma chains were used on roughly 400 ng RNA. Each CDR3 protein gets one entry after TCRdb re-called the reads with MiXCR. The repertoire has roughly 130,000 distinct CDR3 sequences, around 13% of them found once; the top ten carry around 10%. This sample stems from a study of read filtering for tumor transcriptome and immune sequencing. About the research overall: Mean patient age was roughly 70 years, range about 45 to 85; approximately 18 male, 14 female. Revised staging placed roughly 8 patients in R-ISS I, 15 to 20 in II, roughly 7 in III. Whole-study findings and limits: In IR-seq, single-read clonotypes were approximately 79% of clonotypes but around 3.5% of reads.

At the time of active disease, bone marrow was collected from every patient. V dropped 4 bases and J dropped 9; count of bases not matched to a gene: 11. The CDR3 has 14 amino acids. The germline V gene has CDR1 SGHTA and CDR2 FQGNSA. Sample: a population of CD138-negative cells sorted from bone marrow. The chain employs TRBV7-2 and TRBJ2-7, with 8 bases that match TRBD2. This TCR came from a donor aged 40 or older with multiple myeloma. CDR3 DNA sequence: TGTGCCAGCAGCTCGAGTCCGGGACTAGTCATGCAGTACTTC. Its protein product is CASSSSPGLVMQYF.